Listed below are T cell receptor beta chains from one sample, sequenced in a study of control samples from healthy donors and cancer patients. Repertoires were generated with immunoSEQ multiplex PCR, while TCRdb's copy carries only in-frame clones and drops some. The table includes 150,000 to 200,000 clones, 96% detected once. Sample: blood. Receptor source: a woman between 25 and 40 years old in good health. Both conserved end residues are part of each CDR3. D genes are given only for firm matches. Clone size appears in some rows only: once, few, many, or a class for an expanded clone.

13 | . | TRBJ2-7 | . | TRBV7-9 | CASTRDGTYEQYF | TGTGCCAGCACCAGGGACGGGACCTACGAGCAGTACTTC
18 | . | TRBJ2-6 | TRBD1 | TRBV4-1 | CASSPLGQGESGANVLTF | TGCGCCAGCAGCCCTCTCGGACAGGGTGAGTCTGGGGCCAACGTCCTGACTTTC
13 | . | TRBJ2-3 | . | TRBV7-6 | CASSLPSTDTQYF | TGTGCCAGCAGCTTACCTAGCACAGATACGCAGTATTTT
20 | . | TRBJ2-6 | TRBD2 | TRBV19 | CASRWKRGDSSLSGANVLTF | TGTGCCAGTAGATGGAAGCGGGGGGACTCCTCCCTCTCTGGGGCCAACGTCCTGACTTTC
16 | . | TRBJ1-5 | TRBD1 | TRBV18 | CASSAKQGHGNQPQHF | TGTGCCAGCTCGGCAAAACAGGGGCACGGCAATCAGCCCCAGCATTTT
13 | . | TRBJ2-2 | . | TRBV7-2 | CASSSVPDEKLFF | TGTGCCAGCAGCTCAGTGCCGGACGAAAAGCTGTTTTTT
15 | . | TRBJ2-2 | . | TRBV7-3 | CASSLINQGERELFF | TGTGCCAGCAGCTTAATAAATCAGGGCGAAAGGGAGCTGTTTTTT
15 | . | TRBJ1-2 | . | TRBV4-1 | CASSLDPDKDYGYTF | TGCGCCAGCAGCCTGGACCCGGATAAGGACTATGGCTACACCTTC
15 | . | TRBJ1-6 | TRBD1 | TRBV28 | CASSLKETGDSPLHF | TGTGCCAGCAGTTTAAAGGAGACAGGGGATTCACCCCTCCACTTT
15 | . | TRBJ2-7 | TRBD2 | TRBV4-1 | CASSPQAGAVDEQYF | TGCGCCAGCAGCCCCCAAGCGGGGGCTGTCGACGAGCAGTACTTC
15 | . | TRBJ1-2 | TRBD1 | TRBV11-2 | CASSLDVQGRDGYTF | TGTGCCAGCAGCTTAGATGTACAGGGGCGAGATGGCTACACCTTC
15 | . | TRBJ2-5 | TRBD1 | TRBV28 | CASSLGGQGQETQYF | TGTGCCAGCAGTTTAGGAGGACAGGGGCAAGAGACCCAGTACTTC
16 | . | TRBJ1-1 | . | TRBV30 | CAWAHRVEWIGTEAFF | TGTGCCTGGGCCCACAGGGTAGAGTGGATCGGCACTGAAGCTTTCTTT
15 | . | TRBJ2-2 | . | TRBV5-4 | CASSLVAVNTGELFF | TGTGCCAGCAGCTTGGTAGCGGTGAACACCGGGGAGCTGTTTTTT
12 | . | TRBJ1-1 | . | TRBV29-1 | CSVEPRNTEAFF | TGCAGCGTTGAACCCAGGAACACTGAAGCTTTCTTT
14 | . | TRBJ1-6 | . | TRBV13 | CASAPLRFGSPLHF | TGTGCCAGCGCCCCCCTCCGCTTCGGTTCACCCCTCCACTTT
12 | . | TRBJ1-1 | . | TRBV7-8 | CASSPSGGEAFF | TGTGCCAGCAGCCCCTCCGGGGGTGAAGCTTTCTTT
14 | . | TRBJ2-5 | TRBD2 | TRBV24-1 | CATSDPGGEETQYF | TGTGCCACCAGTGATCCTGGGGGGGAAGAGACCCAGTACTTC
13 | . | TRBJ1-2 | . | TRBV29-1 | CSVVGREVYGYTF | TGCAGCGTTGTTGGCAGGGAGGTCTATGGCTACACCTTC
17 | . | TRBJ1-5 | . | TRBV5-8 | CASSSDSGGGWNQPQHF | TGTGCCAGCAGCTCGGACTCGGGTGGAGGGTGGAATCAGCCCCAGCATTTT
15 | . | TRBJ2-1 | . | TRBV12-5 | CASGLVVSTGSEQFF | TGTGCTAGTGGTTTGGTGGTCTCGACCGGGAGTGAGCAGTTCTTC
13 | . | TRBJ1-5 | . | TRBV5-5 | CASSSGQRQPQHF | TGTGCCAGCAGCTCTGGACAGAGGCAGCCCCAGCATTTT
11 | . | TRBJ2-7 | . | TRBV5-5 | CASSLEYEQYF | TGTGCCAGCAGCTTAGAATACGAGCAGTACTTC
18 | . | TRBJ2-3 | TRBD2 | TRBV9 | CASSAPLNSGGFTDTQYF | TGTGCCAGCAGCGCCCCTTTGAATAGCGGGGGGTTCACAGATACGCAGTATTTT
15 | . | TRBJ1-2 | . | TRBV25-1 | CASSPLGGSGYGYTF | TGTGCCAGCAGTCCTCTAGGGGGTTCAGGGTATGGCTACACCTTC
14 | . | TRBJ1-1 | . | TRBV3-1/TRBV3-2 | CASSPPQTNTEAFF | TGTGCCAGCAGCCCTCCCCAGACGAACACTGAAGCTTTCTTT
15 | . | TRBJ2-5 | . | TRBV19 | CASSRGTDYQETQYF | TGTGCCAGTAGCCGCGGGACAGACTACCAAGAGACCCAGTACTTC
13 | . | TRBJ2-7 | TRBD1 | TRBV5-1 | CASRGQGKSEQYF | TGCGCCAGCAGGGGACAGGGCAAATCCGAGCAGTACTTC
16 | . | TRBJ2-1 | TRBD2 | TRBV7-2 | CASSSRLAGGNNEQFF | TGTGCCAGCAGCTCGCGACTAGCGGGAGGTAACAATGAGCAGTTCTTC
16 | . | TRBJ2-2 | . | TRBV11-1 | CASSLTGLRDTGELFF | TGTGCCAGCAGCTTGACCGGCCTCCGGGACACCGGGGAGCTGTTTTTT
17 | . | TRBJ1-4 | . | TRBV21-1 | CASRTPGQGATNEKLFF | TGTGCCAGCAGGACTCCGGGACAGGGGGCAACTAATGAAAAACTGTTTTTT
14 | . | TRBJ1-1 | . | TRBV28 | CASSPEGRWAEAFF | TGTGCCAGCAGTCCCGAGGGGCGGTGGGCTGAAGCTTTCTTT
13 | once | TRBJ2-1 | . | TRBV6-6 | CASTKWGLDEQFF | TGTGCCAGCACAAAATGGGGGTTGGATGAGCAGTTCTTC
15 | once | TRBJ2-7 | TRBD1 | TRBV11-2 | CASSSPRTGAYEQYF | TGTGCCAGCAGCTCACCGAGGACAGGGGCCTACGAGCAGTACTTC
15 | . | TRBJ2-7 | . | TRBV19 | CASSIIGGAVDEQYF | TGTGCCAGTAGTATTATTGGGGGCGCCGTGGACGAGCAGTACTTC
16 | . | TRBJ2-7 | . | TRBV6-5 | CASSYSNSDGFYEQYF | TGTGCCAGCAGTTACTCGAATTCGGACGGGTTCTACGAGCAGTACTTC
15 | . | TRBJ2-3 | . | TRBV6-6 | CASTYSGVGADTQYF | TGTGCCAGCACTTACTCCGGGGTAGGGGCAGATACGCAGTATTTT
13 | . | TRBJ1-1 | . | TRBV30 | CAWSLREGTEAFF | TGTGCCTGGAGTTTAAGGGAGGGGACTGAAGCTTTCTTT
13 | . | TRBJ1-5 | . | TRBV28 | CATVERGIQPQHF | TGTGCCACCGTAGAGAGGGGGATTCAGCCCCAGCATTTT
19 | . | TRBJ2-1 | . | TRBV21-1 | CASSPGRLAGGPSINEQFF | TGTGCCAGCAGCCCTGGGCGACTAGCGGGAGGGCCCTCGATCAATGAGCAGTTCTTC
14 | . | TRBJ2-5 | TRBD2 | TRBV2 | CASTWGGNRETQYF | TGTGCCAGCACCTGGGGAGGGAATCGTGAGACCCAGTACTTC
12 | . | TRBJ2-7 | . | TRBV19 | CASSISTSEQYF | TGTGCCAGTAGTATAAGTACAAGCGAGCAGTACTTC